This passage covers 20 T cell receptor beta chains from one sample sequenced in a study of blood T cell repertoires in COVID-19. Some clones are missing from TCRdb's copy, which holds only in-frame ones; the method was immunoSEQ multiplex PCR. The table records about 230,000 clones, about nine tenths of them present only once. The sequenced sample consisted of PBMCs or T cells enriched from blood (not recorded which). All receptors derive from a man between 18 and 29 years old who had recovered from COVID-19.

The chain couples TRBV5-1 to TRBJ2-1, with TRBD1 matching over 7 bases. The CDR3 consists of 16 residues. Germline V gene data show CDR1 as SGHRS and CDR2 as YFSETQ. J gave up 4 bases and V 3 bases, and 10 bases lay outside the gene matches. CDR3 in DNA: TGCGCCAGCAGCTGGAACCCGGGACAGACATACAATGAGCAGTTCTTC. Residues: CASSWNPGQTYNEQFF. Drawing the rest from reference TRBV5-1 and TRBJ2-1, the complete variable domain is KAGVTQTPRYLIKTRGQQVTLSCSPISGHRSVSWYQQTPGQGLQFLFEYFSETQRNKGNFPGRFSGRQFSNSRSEMNVSTLELGDSALYLCASSWNPGQTYNEQFFGPGTRLTVL.

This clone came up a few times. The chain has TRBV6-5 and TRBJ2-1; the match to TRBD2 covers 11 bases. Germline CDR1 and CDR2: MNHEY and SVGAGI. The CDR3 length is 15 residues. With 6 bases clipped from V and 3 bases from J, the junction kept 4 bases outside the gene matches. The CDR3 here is CASRFGTSGYNEQFF. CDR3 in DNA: TGTGCCAGCAGGTTCGGGACTAGCGGCTACAATGAGCAGTTCTTC.

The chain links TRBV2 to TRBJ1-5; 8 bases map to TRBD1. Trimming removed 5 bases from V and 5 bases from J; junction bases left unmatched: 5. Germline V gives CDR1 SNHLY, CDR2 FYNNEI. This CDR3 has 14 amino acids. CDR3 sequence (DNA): TGTGCCAGCAGTAACGACAGGGGCGATCAGCCCCAGCATTTT. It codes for CASSNDRGDQPQHF.

Here the CDR3 DNA reads TGTGCCAGCAGTGAATATCATCGGGACAGCGGGTCCTACGAGCAGTACTTC. It is translated as CASSEYHRDSGSYEQYF. The V call is TRBV25-1, the J call TRBJ2-7; the D gene is possibly TRBD1 (7 bases). The CDR3 has 17 amino acids. Germline CDR1 and CDR2: MGHDK and SYGVNS. The V end was cut by 0 bases, the J end by 1 base, with 16 bases between.

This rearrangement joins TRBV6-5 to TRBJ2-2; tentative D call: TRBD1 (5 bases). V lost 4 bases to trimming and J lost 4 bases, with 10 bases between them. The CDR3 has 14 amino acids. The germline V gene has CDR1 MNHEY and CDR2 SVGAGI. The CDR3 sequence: CASSSPGLTGELFF. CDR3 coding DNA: TGTGCCAGCAGTTCCCCAGGGCTCACCGGGGAGCTGTTTTTT.

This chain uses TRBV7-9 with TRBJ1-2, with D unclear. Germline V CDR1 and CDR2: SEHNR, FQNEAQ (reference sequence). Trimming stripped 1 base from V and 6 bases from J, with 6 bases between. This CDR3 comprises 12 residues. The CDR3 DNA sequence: TGTGCCAGCAGCTTAGTAACAAATGGCTACACCTTC. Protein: CASSLVTNGYTF.

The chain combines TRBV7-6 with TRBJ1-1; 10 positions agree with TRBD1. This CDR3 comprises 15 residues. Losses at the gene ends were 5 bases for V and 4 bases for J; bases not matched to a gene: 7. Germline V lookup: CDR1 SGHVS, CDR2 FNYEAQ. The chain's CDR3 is CASSIGTGAGTEAFF. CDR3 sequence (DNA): TGTGCCAGCAGCATCGGGACAGGGGCGGGCACTGAAGCTTTCTTT.

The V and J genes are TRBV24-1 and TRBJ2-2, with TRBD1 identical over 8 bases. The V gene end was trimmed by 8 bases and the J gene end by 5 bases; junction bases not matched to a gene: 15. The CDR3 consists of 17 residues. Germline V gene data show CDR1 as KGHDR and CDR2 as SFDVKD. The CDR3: CATKPTGQGAHTGELFF. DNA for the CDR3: TGTGCCACCAAACCCACGGGCCAGGGGGCGCATACCGGGGAGCTGTTTTTT.

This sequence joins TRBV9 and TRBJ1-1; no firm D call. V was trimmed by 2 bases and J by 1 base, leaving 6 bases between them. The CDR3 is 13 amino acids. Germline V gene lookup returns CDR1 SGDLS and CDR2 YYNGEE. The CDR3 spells CASSVVRNTEAFF. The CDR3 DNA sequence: TGTGCCAGCAGCGTTGTTCGGAACACTGAAGCTTTCTTT.

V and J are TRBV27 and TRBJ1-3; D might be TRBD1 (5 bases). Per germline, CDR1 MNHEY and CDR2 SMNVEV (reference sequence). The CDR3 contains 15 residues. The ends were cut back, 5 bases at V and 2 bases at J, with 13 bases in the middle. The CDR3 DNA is TGTGCCAGCAGTCCCCAGGGCATCACTGGAAACACCATATATTTT. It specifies CASSPQGITGNTIYF.

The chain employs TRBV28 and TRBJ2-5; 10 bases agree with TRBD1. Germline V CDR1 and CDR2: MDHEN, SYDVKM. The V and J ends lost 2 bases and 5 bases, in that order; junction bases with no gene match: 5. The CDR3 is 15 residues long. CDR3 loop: CASSLGTGDEETQYF. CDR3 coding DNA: TGTGCCAGCAGTTTAGGGACAGGGGACGAGGAGACCCAGTACTTC.

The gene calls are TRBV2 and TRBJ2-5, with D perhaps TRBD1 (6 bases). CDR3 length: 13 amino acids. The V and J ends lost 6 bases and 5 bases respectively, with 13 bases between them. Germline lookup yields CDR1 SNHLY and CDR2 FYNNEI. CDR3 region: CASSGTGWETQYF. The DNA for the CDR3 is TGTGCCAGCAGCGGAACAGGGTGGGAGACCCAGTACTTC.

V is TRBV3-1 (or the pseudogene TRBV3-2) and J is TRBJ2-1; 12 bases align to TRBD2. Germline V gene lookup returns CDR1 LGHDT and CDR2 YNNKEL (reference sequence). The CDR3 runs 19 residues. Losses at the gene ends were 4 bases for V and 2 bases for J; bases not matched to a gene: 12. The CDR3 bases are TGTGCCAGCAGCCTCACGGGACTAGCGGGCCCGCCTACCTACAATGAGCAGTTCTTC. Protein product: CASSLTGLAGPPTYNEQFF.

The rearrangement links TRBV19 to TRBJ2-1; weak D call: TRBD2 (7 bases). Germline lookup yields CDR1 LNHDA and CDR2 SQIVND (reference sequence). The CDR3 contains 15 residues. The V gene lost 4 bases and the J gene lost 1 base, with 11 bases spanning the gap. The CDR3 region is CASSRGGGSYNEQFF. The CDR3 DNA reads TGTGCCAGTAGTAGGGGGGGCGGGTCCTACAATGAGCAGTTCTTC. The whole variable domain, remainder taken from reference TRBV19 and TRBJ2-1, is DGGITQSPKYLFRKEGQNVTLSCEQNLNHDAMYWYRQDPGQGLRLIYYSQIVNDFQKGDIAEGYSVSREKKESFPLTVTSAQKNPTAFYLCASSRGGGSYNEQFFGPGTRLTVL.

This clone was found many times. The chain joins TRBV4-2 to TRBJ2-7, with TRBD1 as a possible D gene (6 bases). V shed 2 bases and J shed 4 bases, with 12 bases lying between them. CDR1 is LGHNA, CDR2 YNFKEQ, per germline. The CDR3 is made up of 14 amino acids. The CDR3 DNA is TGTGCCAGCAGCCAATCGTGGGGGCCTTACGAGCAGTACTTC. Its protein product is CASSQSWGPYEQYF.

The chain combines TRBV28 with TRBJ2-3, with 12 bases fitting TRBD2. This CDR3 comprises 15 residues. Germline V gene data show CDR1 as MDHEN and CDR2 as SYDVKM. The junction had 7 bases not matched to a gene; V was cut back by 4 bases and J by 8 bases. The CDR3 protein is CASSSPTSGSRTQYF. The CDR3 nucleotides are TGTGCCAGCAGTTCCCCGACTAGCGGGAGCCGTACGCAGTATTTT.

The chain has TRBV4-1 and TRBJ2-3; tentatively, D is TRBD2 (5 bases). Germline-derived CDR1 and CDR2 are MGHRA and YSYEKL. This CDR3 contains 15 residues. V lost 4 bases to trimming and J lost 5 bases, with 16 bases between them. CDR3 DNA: TGCGCCAGCAGCCCAGAACTGAATCGGGGAGATACGCAGTATTTT. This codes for CASSPELNRGDTQYF.

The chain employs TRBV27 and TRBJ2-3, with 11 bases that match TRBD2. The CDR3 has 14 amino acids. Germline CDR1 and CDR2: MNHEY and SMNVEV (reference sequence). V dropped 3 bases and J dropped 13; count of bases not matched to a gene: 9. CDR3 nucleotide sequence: TGTGCCAGCAGTTTTTCTAGCGGGAGGTACCAGGAGTATTTT. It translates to CASSFSSGRYQEYF.

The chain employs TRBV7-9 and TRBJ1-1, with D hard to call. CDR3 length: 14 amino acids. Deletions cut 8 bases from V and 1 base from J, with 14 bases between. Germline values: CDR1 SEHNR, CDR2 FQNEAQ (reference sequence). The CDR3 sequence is CASRRGDTNTEAFF. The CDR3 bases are TGTGCCAGCCGTCGCGGGGATACGAACACTGAAGCTTTCTTT.

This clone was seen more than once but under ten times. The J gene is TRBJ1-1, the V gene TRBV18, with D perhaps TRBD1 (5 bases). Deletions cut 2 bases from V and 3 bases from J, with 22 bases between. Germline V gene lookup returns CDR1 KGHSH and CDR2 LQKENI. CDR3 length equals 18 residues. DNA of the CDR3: TGTGCCAGCTCACCAGGACTTCGCGGGATAGGAGGGGACACTGAAGCTTTCTTT. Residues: CASSPGLRGIGGDTEAFF.